Sequencing of this T cell receptor (beta chain) was carried out in a study of blood T cell repertoires in COVID-19. Across the study: Before being deemed recovered, Cohort 3 donors had two negative PCRs, clearance, or symptom resolution. The analysed material was cDNA or gDNA that came from T cells, B-cell-depleted T cells, or PBMCs.

Clones were sequenced by immunoSEQ multiplex PCR, and TCRdb holds only the in-frame ones, with some missing. The table includes approximately 140,000 clones, 84% detected once. Germline V gene data show CDR1 as SGHAT and CDR2 as FQNNGV. CDR3 size: 17 residues. Trimming removed 2 bases at V and 1 base at J, with 17 bases between. The sample comprised PBMCs or T cells enriched from blood (not recorded which). The TCR was taken from a man aged 50 or older in a cohort exposed to, infected with or recovered from COVID-19 (not recorded which). The chain combines TRBV11-2 with TRBJ2-5; a weak D match, TRBD2 (6 bases). CDR3 DNA: TGTGCCAGCAGCTTACTCTCGGGACTGTCGATCCAAGAGACCCAGTACTTC. It encodes CASSLLSGLSIQETQYF.